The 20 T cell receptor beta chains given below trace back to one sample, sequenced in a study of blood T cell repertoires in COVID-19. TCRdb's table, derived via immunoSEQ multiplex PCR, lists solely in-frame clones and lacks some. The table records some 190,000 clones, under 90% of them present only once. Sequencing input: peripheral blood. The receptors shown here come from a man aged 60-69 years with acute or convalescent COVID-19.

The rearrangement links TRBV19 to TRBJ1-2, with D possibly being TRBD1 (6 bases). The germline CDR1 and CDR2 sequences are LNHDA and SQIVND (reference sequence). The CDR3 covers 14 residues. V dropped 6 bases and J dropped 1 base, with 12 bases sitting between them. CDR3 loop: CASSQGQLNYGYTF. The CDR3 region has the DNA TGTGCCAGTAGCCAAGGACAGCTTAACTATGGCTACACCTTC.

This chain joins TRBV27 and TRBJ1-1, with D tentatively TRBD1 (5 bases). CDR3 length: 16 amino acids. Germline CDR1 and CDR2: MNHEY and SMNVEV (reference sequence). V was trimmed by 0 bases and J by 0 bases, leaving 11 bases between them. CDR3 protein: CASSLSGGSMNTEAFF. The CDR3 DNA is TGTGCCAGCAGTTTATCGGGGGGAAGCATGAACACTGAAGCTTTCTTT.

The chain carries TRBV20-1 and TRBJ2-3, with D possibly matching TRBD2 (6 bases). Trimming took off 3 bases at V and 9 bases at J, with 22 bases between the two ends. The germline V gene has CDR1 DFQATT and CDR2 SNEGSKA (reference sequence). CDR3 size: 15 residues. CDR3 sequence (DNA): TGCAGTGCTAGTGTGGGAACGCTAGGAGGGGACACGCAGTATTTT. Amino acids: CSASVGTLGGDTQYF.

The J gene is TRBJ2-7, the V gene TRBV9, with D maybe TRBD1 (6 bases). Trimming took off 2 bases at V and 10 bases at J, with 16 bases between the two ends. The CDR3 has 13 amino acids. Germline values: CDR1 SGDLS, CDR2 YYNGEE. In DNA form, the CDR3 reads TGTGCCAGCAGCGTCGACCTTACAGGGATACAGTACTTC. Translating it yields CASSVDLTGIQYF.

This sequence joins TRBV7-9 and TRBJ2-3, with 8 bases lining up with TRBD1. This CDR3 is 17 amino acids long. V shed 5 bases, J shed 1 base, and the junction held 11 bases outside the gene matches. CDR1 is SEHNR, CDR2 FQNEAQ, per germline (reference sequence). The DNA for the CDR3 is TGTGCCAGCAGCCTCGCCTCAGGGGGCACGGGCACAGATACGCAGTATTTT. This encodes CASSLASGGTGTDTQYF.

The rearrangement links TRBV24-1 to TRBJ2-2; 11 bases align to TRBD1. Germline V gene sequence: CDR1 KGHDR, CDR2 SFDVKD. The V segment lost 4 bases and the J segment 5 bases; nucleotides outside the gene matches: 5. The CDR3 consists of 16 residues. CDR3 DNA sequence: TGTGCCACCAGTGACCCCGGGACAGGGGGGACCGGGGAGCTGTTTTTT. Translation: CATSDPGTGGTGELFF.

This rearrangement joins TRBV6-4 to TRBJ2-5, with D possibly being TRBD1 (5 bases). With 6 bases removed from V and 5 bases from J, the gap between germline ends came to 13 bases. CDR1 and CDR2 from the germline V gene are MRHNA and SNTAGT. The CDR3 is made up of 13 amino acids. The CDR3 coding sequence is TGTGCCAGCAGCCCAAGGGGTGGCGAGACCCAGTACTTC. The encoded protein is CASSPRGGETQYF.

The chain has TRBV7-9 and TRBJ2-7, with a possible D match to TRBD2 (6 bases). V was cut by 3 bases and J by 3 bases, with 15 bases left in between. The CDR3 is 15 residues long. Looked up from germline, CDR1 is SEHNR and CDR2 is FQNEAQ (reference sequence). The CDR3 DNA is TGTGCCAGCAGCTTCGAAATAGGGAGGAGCTACGAGCAGTACTTC. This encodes CASSFEIGRSYEQYF.

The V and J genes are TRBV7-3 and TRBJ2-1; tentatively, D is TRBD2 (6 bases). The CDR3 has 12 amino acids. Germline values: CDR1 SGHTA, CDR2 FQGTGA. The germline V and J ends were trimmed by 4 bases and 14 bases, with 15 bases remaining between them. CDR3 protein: CASSCFRDWKFF. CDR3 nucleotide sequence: TGTGCCAGCAGCTGCTTCCGGGACTGGAAGTTCTTC.

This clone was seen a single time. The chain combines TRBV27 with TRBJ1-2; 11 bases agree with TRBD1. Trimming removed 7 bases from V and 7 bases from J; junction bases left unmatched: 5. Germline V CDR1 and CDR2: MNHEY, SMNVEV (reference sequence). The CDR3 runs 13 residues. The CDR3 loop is CASTPGQGGGYTF. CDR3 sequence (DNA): TGTGCCAGCACTCCGGGACAGGGGGGTGGCTACACCTTC.

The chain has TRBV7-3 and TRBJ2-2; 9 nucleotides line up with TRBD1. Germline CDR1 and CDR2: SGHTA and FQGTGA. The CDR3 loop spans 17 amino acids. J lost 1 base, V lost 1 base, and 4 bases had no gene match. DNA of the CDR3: TGTGCCAGCAGCTTAAAGGGGGGACAGGGGAACACCGGGGAGCTGTTTTTT. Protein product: CASSLKGGQGNTGELFF.

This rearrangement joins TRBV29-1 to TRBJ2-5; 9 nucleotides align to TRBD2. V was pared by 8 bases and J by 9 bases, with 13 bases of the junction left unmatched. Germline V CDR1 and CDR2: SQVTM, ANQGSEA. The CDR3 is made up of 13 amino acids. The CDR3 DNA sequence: TGCAGCTCCCTGGGGGGACTAGCTGCGCCCCAGTACTTC. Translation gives CSSLGGLAAPQYF.

CDR3 sequence (DNA): TGTGCCATCAGTGAGTCGGGTGGGCCCAATAATTCACCCCTCCACTTT. It encodes CAISESGGPNNSPLHF. This chain links TRBV10-3 with TRBJ1-6; D remains ambiguous. The length of the CDR3 is 16 residues. Trimming cost V 0 bases and J 5 bases, with 11 bases left between them. Germline CDR1 reads ENHRY; CDR2 reads SYGVKD.

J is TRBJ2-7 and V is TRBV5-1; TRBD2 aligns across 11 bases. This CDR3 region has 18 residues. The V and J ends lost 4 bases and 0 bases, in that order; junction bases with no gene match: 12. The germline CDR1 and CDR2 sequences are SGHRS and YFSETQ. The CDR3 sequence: CASSPFRGTSGSSYEQYF. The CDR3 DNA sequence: TGCGCCAGCAGCCCATTCAGAGGGACTAGCGGTAGCTCCTACGAGCAGTACTTC.

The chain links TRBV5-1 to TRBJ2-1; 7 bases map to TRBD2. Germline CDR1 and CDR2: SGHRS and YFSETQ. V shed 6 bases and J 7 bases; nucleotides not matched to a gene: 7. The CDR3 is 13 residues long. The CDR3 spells CASKRGGDNEQFF. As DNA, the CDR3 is TGCGCCAGCAAAAGGGGAGGGGATAATGAGCAGTTCTTC.

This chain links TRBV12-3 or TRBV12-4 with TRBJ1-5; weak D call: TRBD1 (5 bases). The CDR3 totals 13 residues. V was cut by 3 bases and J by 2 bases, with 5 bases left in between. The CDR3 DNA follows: TGTGCCAGCAGTTTGGGGCGCAATCAGCCCCAGCATTTT. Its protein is CASSLGRNQPQHF.

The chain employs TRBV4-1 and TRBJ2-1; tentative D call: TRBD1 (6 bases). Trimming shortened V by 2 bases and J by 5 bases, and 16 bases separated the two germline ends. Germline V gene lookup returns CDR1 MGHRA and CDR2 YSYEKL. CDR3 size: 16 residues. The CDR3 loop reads CASSQYRERIDNEQFF. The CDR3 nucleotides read TGCGCCAGCAGCCAATACAGGGAACGGATCGACAATGAGCAGTTCTTC.

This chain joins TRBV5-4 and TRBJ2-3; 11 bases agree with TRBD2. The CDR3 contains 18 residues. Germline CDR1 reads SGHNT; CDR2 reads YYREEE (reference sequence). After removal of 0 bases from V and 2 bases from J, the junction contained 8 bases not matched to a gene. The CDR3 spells CASSLASGRFQNTDTQYF. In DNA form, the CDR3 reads TGTGCCAGCAGCTTGGCTAGCGGGAGGTTCCAAAACACAGATACGCAGTATTTT. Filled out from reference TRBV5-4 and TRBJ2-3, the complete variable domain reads ETGVTQSPTHLIKTRGQQVTLRCSSQSGHNTVSWYQQALGQGPQFIFQYYREEENGRGNFPPRFSGLQFPNYSSELNVNALELDDSALYLCASSLASGRFQNTDTQYFGPGTRLTVL.

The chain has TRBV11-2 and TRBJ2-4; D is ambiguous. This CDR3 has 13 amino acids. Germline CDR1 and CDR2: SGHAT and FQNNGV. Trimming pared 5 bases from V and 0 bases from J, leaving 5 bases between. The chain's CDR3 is CASSTLAKNIQYF. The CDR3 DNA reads TGTGCCAGCAGCACTTTAGCCAAAAACATTCAGTACTTC.

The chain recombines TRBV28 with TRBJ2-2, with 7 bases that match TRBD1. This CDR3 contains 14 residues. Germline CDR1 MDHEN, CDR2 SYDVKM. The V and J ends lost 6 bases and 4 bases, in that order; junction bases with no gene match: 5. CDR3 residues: CASRTDRATGELFF. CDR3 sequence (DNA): TGTGCCAGCAGAACAGACAGGGCCACCGGGGAGCTGTTTTTT.